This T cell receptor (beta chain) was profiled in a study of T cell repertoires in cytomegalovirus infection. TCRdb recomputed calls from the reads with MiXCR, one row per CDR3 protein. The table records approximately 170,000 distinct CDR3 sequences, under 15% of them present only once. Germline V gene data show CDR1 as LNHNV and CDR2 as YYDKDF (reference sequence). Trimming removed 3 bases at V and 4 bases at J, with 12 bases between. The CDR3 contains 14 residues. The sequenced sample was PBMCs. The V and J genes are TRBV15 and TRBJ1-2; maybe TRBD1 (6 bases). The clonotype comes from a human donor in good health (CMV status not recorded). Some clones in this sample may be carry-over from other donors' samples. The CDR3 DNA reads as TGTGCCACCAGCAGCGAGGGGGGTAGCTATGGCTACACCTTC. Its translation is CATSSEGGSYGYTF.